Following are 31 T cell receptor beta chains from one sample sequenced in a study of T cells after yellow fever vaccination. MiXCR was run by TCRdb on the 5' RACE reads, yielding one entry per CDR3 protein. Found here are hundreds of thousands of distinct CDR3 sequences, roughly an eighth of them singletons; the top ten hold more than 12%. This specimen consisted of PBMCs, obtained on the day of the yellow fever booster vaccination. The origin of the receptors is a young man who received the YFV17D yellow fever vaccine.

This CDR3 reads CASNHLPTGRYQETQYF. The CDR3 DNA reads as TGTGCCAGCAACCATCTCCCGACAGGGAGGTACCAAGAGACCCAGTACTTC. The chain carries TRBV7-6 and TRBJ2-5; D may be TRBD1 (7 bases). Germline V gives CDR1 SGHVS, CDR2 FNYEAQ. The CDR3 totals 17 residues. V shed 7 bases and J shed 0 bases, with 21 bases lying between them.

The chain employs TRBV20-1 and TRBJ2-1; no definite D call. The V gene lost 3 bases and the J gene lost 5 bases, with 17 bases spanning the gap. Germline V gene data show CDR1 as DFQATT and CDR2 as SNEGSKA (reference sequence). The CDR3 consists of 15 residues. The chain's CDR3 is CSASLGPIMNNEQFF. The CDR3 coding sequence is TGCAGTGCTAGCCTAGGACCCATCATGAACAATGAGCAGTTCTTC.

This clonotype was counted only a few times. This sequence joins TRBV14 and TRBJ2-2, with 13 bases fitting TRBD2. The CDR3 consists of 17 residues. CDR1 is SGHDN, CDR2 FVKESK, per germline. V lost 5 bases and J lost 2; bases outside the gene matches: 5. The CDR3 protein is CASSWTSGRENTGELFF. CDR3 sequence (DNA): TGTGCCAGCAGCTGGACTAGCGGGAGAGAAAACACCGGGGAGCTGTTTTTT.

Ten or more counts support this clonotype. The rearrangement joins TRBV7-2 to TRBJ2-2; the D gene could be TRBD1 or TRBD2 (6 bases each). The CDR3 totals 13 residues. Germline values: CDR1 SGHTA, CDR2 FQGNSA. V gave up 6 bases and J gave up 6 bases, with 11 bases separating them. CDR3 residues: CASRDRRAGELFF. For the CDR3, the DNA is TGTGCCAGCAGAGACAGGAGGGCCGGGGAGCTGTTTTTT.

This clonotype was counted between two and nine times. The chain couples TRBV12-3 or TRBV12-4 to TRBJ2-3; possible D gene TRBD1, 5 bases. This CDR3 is 13 amino acids long. Deletions cut 6 bases from V and 8 bases from J, with 15 bases between. CDR3 sequence: CASSSARRATQYF. As DNA, the CDR3 is TGTGCCAGCAGCAGTGCCCGCAGGGCTACGCAGTATTTT.

This clonotype came up a few times. V usage is TRBV4-3 and J usage is TRBJ2-1, with D tentatively TRBD1 or TRBD2 (5 bases each). The CDR3 length is 15 residues. The V gene's germline CDR1 is LGHNA and CDR2 YSLEER. V was trimmed by 2 bases and J by 2 bases, leaving 10 bases between them. As DNA, the CDR3 is TGCGCCAGCAGCCAAAAAGGGACGCCCTACAATGAGCAGTTCTTC. Its translation is CASSQKGTPYNEQFF.

There are a few counts of this clonotype. The chain couples TRBV9 to TRBJ2-5; no reliable D call. Germline V gene sequence: CDR1 SGDLS, CDR2 YYNGEE. V gave up 0 bases and J gave up 5 bases, with 11 bases separating them. The length of the CDR3 is 14 residues. The CDR3 DNA reads as TGTGCCAGCAGCGTAGAAGGAATGGGGGAGACCCAGTACTTC. It codes for CASSVEGMGETQYF.

This clonotype was picked up a small number of times. The V gene is TRBV6-1, the J gene TRBJ1-4; possibly TRBD1 for D (6 bases). Looked up from germline, CDR1 is MNHNS and CDR2 is SASEGT. This CDR3 has 17 residues. Trimming removed 0 bases from V and 8 bases from J, with 19 bases in between. CDR3: CASSEAYRGRLQEKLFF. CDR3 bases: TGTGCCAGCAGTGAAGCGTATAGGGGGAGGTTACAGGAAAAACTGTTTTTT.

The chain uses TRBV7-8 and TRBJ2-6; the D is unclear. There are 16 residues in the CDR3. V lost 1 base to trimming and J lost 2 bases, with 9 bases between them. Germline CDR1 SGHVS, CDR2 FQNEAQ. The CDR3 coding sequence is TGTGCCAGCAGCTTAGGTTTGGGAACTGGGGCCAACGTCCTGACTTTC. Its translation is CASSLGLGTGANVLTF.

The table lists this clonotype with a few counts. The genes are TRBV2 and TRBJ2-4, with D uncertain. V dropped 8 bases and J dropped 1 base, with 15 bases sitting between them. CDR3 length: 15 residues. Germline V CDR1 and CDR2: SNHLY, FYNNEI. The CDR3 DNA reads TGTGCCAGCGGTGGCGGACCGCGGGCCAAAAACATTCAGTACTTC. It encodes CASGGGPRAKNIQYF.

The V and J genes are TRBV27 and TRBJ2-1, with 8 bases aligning to TRBD2. The CDR3 consists of 16 residues. The germline gives CDR1 MNHEY, CDR2 SMNVEV (reference sequence). The V gene end was trimmed by 2 bases and the J gene end by 7 bases; junction bases not matched to a gene: 10. CDR3: CASSLILSGRENEQFF. DNA of the CDR3: TGTGCCAGCAGTTTAATATTGAGCGGGAGAGAGAATGAGCAGTTCTTC.

This clonotype occurred a few times. The gene calls are TRBV6-5 and TRBJ2-7; unclear D gene. CDR1 and CDR2 from the germline V gene are MNHEY and SVGAGI. Trimming removed 0 bases from V and 0 bases from J, with 9 bases in between. The CDR3 length is 15 residues. The CDR3 DNA sequence: TGTGCCAGCAGTTACTCTTCGGGTTACTCCTACGAGCAGTACTTC. Residues: CASSYSSGYSYEQYF.

This sequence joins TRBV29-1 and TRBJ1-1; D may be TRBD1 (5 bases). The CDR3 is 14 amino acids. Trimming left V 5 bases short and J 0 bases short, with 13 bases between. Germline V gene data show CDR1 as SQVTM and CDR2 as ANQGSEA. CDR3 coding DNA: TGCAGCGTTTCCCAACGGGGCATGAACACTGAAGCTTTCTTT. This encodes CSVSQRGMNTEAFF.

This clonotype was observed many times. The chain joins TRBV20-1 to TRBJ2-5, with 10 nucleotides matching TRBD2. V lost 1 base to trimming and J lost 5 bases; unmatched junction nucleotides: 10. CDR1 DFQATT and CDR2 SNEGSKA come from the germline V gene (reference sequence). CDR3 length equals 16 residues. The CDR3 DNA reads TGCAGTGCTAGAGCGGTGGCTAGCGGGAGCGGGGAGACCCAGTACTTC. Residues: CSARAVASGSGETQYF.

This clonotype was observed at least ten times. The chain joins TRBV5-4 to TRBJ2-7; TRBD2 matches at 11 bases. The CDR3 consists of 15 residues. CDR1 SGHNT and CDR2 YYREEE come from the germline V gene (reference sequence). Germline trimming cut 2 bases from V and 3 bases from J; bases unmatched to any gene: 4. Written as DNA, the CDR3 is TGTGCCAGCAGCTTTACTAGCGGGAGTAACTACGAGCAGTACTTC. This translates into CASSFTSGSNYEQYF.

This clonotype was detected a few times. This chain links TRBV11-2 with TRBJ2-3; 10 bases agree with TRBD2. The trim removed 2 bases at V and 2 bases at J, leaving 10 bases unmatched. Germline CDR1 reads SGHAT; CDR2 reads FQNNGV. CDR3 size: 18 residues. CDR3 nucleotides: TGTGCCAGCAGCTTAACCTGGGCTAGCGGGAGCCTCACAGATACGCAGTATTTT. This codes for CASSLTWASGSLTDTQYF.

This rearrangement joins TRBV20-1 to TRBJ1-2, with D perhaps matching TRBD1 (6 bases). V was trimmed by 5 bases and J by 2 bases, leaving 12 bases between them. CDR3 length: 13 amino acids. Germline values: CDR1 DFQATT, CDR2 SNEGSKA (reference sequence). CDR3 amino acids: CSADGQYNYGYTF. In nucleotides, the CDR3 is TGCAGTGCTGACGGACAGTACAACTATGGCTACACCTTC.

The chain carries TRBV27 and TRBJ2-1; 7 bases match TRBD2. The CDR3 sequence is 14 residues long. Germline lookup yields CDR1 MNHEY and CDR2 SMNVEV (reference sequence). Losses at the gene ends were 6 bases for V and 7 bases for J; bases not matched to a gene: 9. The CDR3 protein is CASSLGGRRNEQFF. Here the CDR3 DNA reads TGTGCCAGCAGCCTGGGAGGGAGGAGGAATGAGCAGTTCTTC.

In this sample, this clonotype turned up a few times. The rearrangement uses TRBV20-1 and TRBJ2-7, with D perhaps matching TRBD1 (7 bases). The V gene lost 2 bases and the J gene lost 4 bases, with 27 bases spanning the gap. The V gene's germline CDR1 is DFQATT and CDR2 SNEGSKA (reference sequence). The CDR3 runs to 18 residues. The DNA for the CDR3 is TGCAGTGCTAGAATGGCCAGGGGGTCGGGACTTCAGATGTACGAGCAGTACTTC. It is translated as CSARMARGSGLQMYEQYF.

The rearrangement links TRBV18 to TRBJ2-1; 7 bases agree with TRBD2. The junction had 7 bases not matched to a gene; V was cut back by 2 bases and J by 0 bases. CDR1 is KGHSH, CDR2 LQKENI, per germline. This CDR3 is 17 amino acids long. In nucleotides, the CDR3 is TGTGCCAGCTCACCAGGGTTACTAGCGTACTCCTACAATGAGCAGTTCTTC. Protein: CASSPGLLAYSYNEQFF.

In this sample, this clonotype turned up many times. The CDR3 nucleotides are TGCGCCAGCAGCCAAGATCGGGCGAGCGGTAGCACAGATACGCAGTATTTT. Residues: CASSQDRASGSTDTQYF. V and J are TRBV4-3 and TRBJ2-3, with a tentative D call TRBD2 (5 bases). V lost 0 bases, J lost 0 bases, and 13 bases lay in between. Looked up from germline, CDR1 is LGHNA and CDR2 is YSLEER. This CDR3 contains 17 residues.

The chain carries TRBV5-4 and TRBJ2-3; 8 positions agree with TRBD2. Germline V lookup: CDR1 SGHNT, CDR2 YYREEE (reference sequence). The V segment lost 4 bases and the J segment 4 bases; nucleotides outside the gene matches: 11. The CDR3 loop spans 16 amino acids. The CDR3 loop is CASSPGLVGGADTQYF. CDR3 DNA: TGTGCCAGCAGCCCGGGACTAGTAGGAGGGGCAGATACGCAGTATTTT. Supplemented by reference TRBV5-4 and TRBJ2-3, the full variable domain reads ETGVTQSPTHLIKTRGQQVTLRCSSQSGHNTVSWYQQALGQGPQFIFQYYREEENGRGNFPPRFSGLQFPNYSSELNVNALELDDSALYLCASSPGLVGGADTQYFGPGTRLTVL.

This clonotype has only a few counts. The chain uses TRBV5-1 and TRBJ1-1; D gene ambiguous. This CDR3 has 14 amino acids. V was shortened by 0 bases and J by 1 base, with 7 bases between the two germline ends. Germline CDR1 is SGHRS and CDR2 is YFSETQ. The CDR3 sequence is CASSLGSKNTEAFF. The CDR3, as DNA: TGCGCCAGCAGCTTGGGTAGTAAGAACACTGAAGCTTTCTTT.

There are a few counts of this clonotype. CDR3 coding DNA: TGCAGTGCCGCTCCGGGGGTAAGGGTAGAGACCCAGTACTTC. Translating gives CSAAPGVRVETQYF. The V call is TRBV20-1, the J call TRBJ2-5, with D possibly TRBD2 on 6 matching bases. The CDR3 sequence is 14 residues long. Germline assignment: CDR1 DFQATT and CDR2 SNEGSKA (reference sequence). V was cut by 6 bases and J by 4 bases, with 18 bases left in between.

This clonotype was seen a few times. V is TRBV4-3 and J is TRBJ2-1, with 10 bases that match TRBD2. This CDR3 spans 16 amino acids. After removal of 0 bases from V and 10 bases from J, the junction contained 9 bases not matched to a gene. Germline values: CDR1 LGHNA, CDR2 YSLEER. The CDR3 DNA sequence: TGCGCCAGCAGCCAAGATGTTTACAGCGGGAGGGCGGAGCAGTTCTTC. As protein: CASSQDVYSGRAEQFF.

The sample holds a few counts of this clonotype. V usage is TRBV9 and J usage is TRBJ2-3; D uncertain. The germline gives CDR1 SGDLS, CDR2 YYNGEE. CDR3 length: 14 amino acids. Trimming took off 1 base at V and 0 bases at J, with 6 bases between the two ends. CDR3 sequence: CASSVSSSTDTQYF. DNA of the CDR3: TGTGCCAGCAGCGTATCCAGTAGCACAGATACGCAGTATTTT.

This clonotype has just a few counts. The chain has TRBV27 and TRBJ1-2; a weak D match, TRBD1 (5 bases). The V and J ends lost 8 bases and 4 bases respectively, with 20 bases between them. Germline V lookup: CDR1 MNHEY, CDR2 SMNVEV (reference sequence). The CDR3 is made up of 15 amino acids. DNA of the CDR3: TGTGCCAGCCGGGCCTCGGGGCAGGGTCCCTATGGCTACACCTTC. Translated: CASRASGQGPYGYTF.

The rearrangement joins TRBV21-1 to TRBJ2-3; the DNA was not compared with TRBD2, the D call given in the table. TRBV21-1 is a pseudogene locus. The CDR3 is made up of 12 amino acids. CDR3 in amino acids: CQLEDLTDTQYF. Here the CDR3 DNA reads TGTCAGTTGGAGGACCTCACAGATACGCAGTATTTT.

This clonotype was observed a handful of times. This chain uses TRBV5-5 with TRBJ2-7, with a tentative D call TRBD1 (5 bases). This CDR3 is built from 12 residues. Germline V gene data show CDR1 as SGHKS and CDR2 as YYEKEE (reference sequence). Trimming took off 4 bases at V and 6 bases at J, with 11 bases between the two ends. The CDR3 protein is CASSPGRGEQYF. Written as DNA, the CDR3 is TGTGCCAGCAGCCCTGGAAGGGGCGAGCAGTACTTC.

The chain couples TRBV15 to TRBJ2-2; either TRBD1 or TRBD2 may fit D (5 bases each). CDR1 and CDR2 (germline): LNHNV, YYDKDF (reference sequence). The CDR3 consists of 12 residues. The ends were cut back, 6 bases at V and 5 bases at J, with 7 bases in the middle. The CDR3 DNA sequence: TGTGCCACCAGGGGGGTTACCGGGGAGCTGTTTTTT. Amino acid sequence: CATRGVTGELFF.

The genes are TRBV5-1 and TRBJ2-3, with a weak D call TRBD1 (6 bases). The CDR3 spans 15 residues. CDR1 is SGHRS, CDR2 YFSETQ, per germline. Trimming pared 6 bases from V and 2 bases from J, leaving 16 bases between. The CDR3 region is CASINRVADTDTQYF. The CDR3, as DNA: TGCGCCAGCATCAACAGGGTTGCGGACACAGATACGCAGTATTTT.